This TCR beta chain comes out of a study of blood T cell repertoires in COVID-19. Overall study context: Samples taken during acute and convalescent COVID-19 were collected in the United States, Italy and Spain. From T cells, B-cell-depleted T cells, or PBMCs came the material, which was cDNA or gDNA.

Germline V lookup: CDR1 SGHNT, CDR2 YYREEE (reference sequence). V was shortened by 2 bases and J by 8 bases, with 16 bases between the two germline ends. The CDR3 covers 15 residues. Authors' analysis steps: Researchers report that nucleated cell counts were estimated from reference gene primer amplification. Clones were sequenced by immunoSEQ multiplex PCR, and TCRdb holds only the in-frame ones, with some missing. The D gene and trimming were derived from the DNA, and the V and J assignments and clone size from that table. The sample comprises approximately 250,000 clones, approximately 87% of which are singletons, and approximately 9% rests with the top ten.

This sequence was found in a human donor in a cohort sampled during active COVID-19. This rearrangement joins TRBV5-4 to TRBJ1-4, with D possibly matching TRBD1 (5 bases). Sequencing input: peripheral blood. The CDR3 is CASSFGGSRAEKLFF. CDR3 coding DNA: TGTGCCAGCAGCTTCGGGGGGTCCCGCGCGGAAAAACTGTTTTTT. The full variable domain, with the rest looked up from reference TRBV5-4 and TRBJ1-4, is ETGVTQSPTHLIKTRGQQVTLRCSSQSGHNTVSWYQQALGQGPQFIFQYYREEENGRGNFPPRFSGLQFPNYSSELNVNALELDDSALYLCASSFGGSRAEKLFFGSGTQLSVL.